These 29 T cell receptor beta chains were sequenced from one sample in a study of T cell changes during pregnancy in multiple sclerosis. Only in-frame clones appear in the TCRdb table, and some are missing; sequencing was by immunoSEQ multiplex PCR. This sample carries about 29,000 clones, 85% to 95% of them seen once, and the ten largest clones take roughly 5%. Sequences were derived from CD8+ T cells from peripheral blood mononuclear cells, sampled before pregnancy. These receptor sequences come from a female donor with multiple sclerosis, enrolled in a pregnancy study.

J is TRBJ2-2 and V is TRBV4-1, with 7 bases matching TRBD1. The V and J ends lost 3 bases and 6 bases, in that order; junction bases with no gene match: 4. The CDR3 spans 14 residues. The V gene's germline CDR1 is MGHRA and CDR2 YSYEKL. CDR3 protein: CASSQNRGPGELFF. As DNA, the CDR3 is TGCGCCAGCAGCCAGAACAGGGGACCCGGGGAGCTGTTTTTT.

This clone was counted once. CDR3 sequence: CASSTGMGWVDTQYF. In DNA, the CDR3 is TGTGCCAGCAGCACAGGCATGGGTTGGGTAGATACGCAGTATTTT. This chain joins TRBV6-1 and TRBJ2-3; D possibly corresponds to TRBD1 (5 bases). This CDR3 spans 15 amino acids. Germline V gene sequence: CDR1 MNHNS, CDR2 SASEGT. Deletions cut 6 bases from V and 5 bases from J, with 18 bases between.

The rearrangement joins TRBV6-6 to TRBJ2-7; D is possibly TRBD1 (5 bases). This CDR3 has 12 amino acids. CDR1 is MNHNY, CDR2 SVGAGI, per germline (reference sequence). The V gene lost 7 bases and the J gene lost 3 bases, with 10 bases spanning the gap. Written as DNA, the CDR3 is TGTGCCAGCACTGGAGACAGCTACGAGCAGTACTTC. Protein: CASTGDSYEQYF.

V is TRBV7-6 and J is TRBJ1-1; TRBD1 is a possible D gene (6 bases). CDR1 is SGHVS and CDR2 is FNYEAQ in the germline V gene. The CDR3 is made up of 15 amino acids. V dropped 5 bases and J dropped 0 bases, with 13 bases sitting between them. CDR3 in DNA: TGTGCCAGCAGCATCGGACAGAGCATGAACACTGAAGCTTTCTTT. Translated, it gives CASSIGQSMNTEAFF.

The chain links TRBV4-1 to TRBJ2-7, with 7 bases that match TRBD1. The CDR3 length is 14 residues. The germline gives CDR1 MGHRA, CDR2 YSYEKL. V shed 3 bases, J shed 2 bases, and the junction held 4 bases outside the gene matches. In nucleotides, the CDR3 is TGCGCCAGCAGCCAGGGACAGTTCGCCTACGAGCAGTACTTC. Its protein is CASSQGQFAYEQYF.

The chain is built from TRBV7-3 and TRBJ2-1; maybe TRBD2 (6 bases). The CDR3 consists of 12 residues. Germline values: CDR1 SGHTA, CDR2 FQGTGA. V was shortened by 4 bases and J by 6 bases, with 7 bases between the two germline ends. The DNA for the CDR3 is TGTGCCAGCAGCTACGGGGGCAATGAGCAGTTCTTC. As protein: CASSYGGNEQFF.

CDR3 protein: CASTSSGLAYGYTF. CDR3 coding DNA: TGTGCCAGCACCAGCTCGGGGTTGGCCTATGGCTACACCTTC. The chain recombines TRBV4-2 with TRBJ1-2; D remains ambiguous. In germline, CDR1 is LGHNA, CDR2 YNFKEQ. The CDR3 has 14 residues. V lost 7 bases, J lost 4 bases, and 16 bases lay in between.

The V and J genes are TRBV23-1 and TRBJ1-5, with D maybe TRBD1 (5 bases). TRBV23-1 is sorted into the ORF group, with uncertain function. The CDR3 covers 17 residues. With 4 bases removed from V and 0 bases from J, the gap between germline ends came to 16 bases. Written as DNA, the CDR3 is TGCGCCAGCAGTCGGATCAGGGAGGGTGGTAGCAATCAGCCCCAGCATTTT. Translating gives CASSRIREGGSNQPQHF.

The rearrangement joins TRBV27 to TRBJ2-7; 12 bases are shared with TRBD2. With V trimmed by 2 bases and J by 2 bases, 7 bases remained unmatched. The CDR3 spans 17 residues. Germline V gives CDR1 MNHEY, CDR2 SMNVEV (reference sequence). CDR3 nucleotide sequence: TGTGCCAGCAGTTTACTAGCCGGACTAGCGGGGACCTACGAGCAGTACTTC. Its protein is CASSLLAGLAGTYEQYF.

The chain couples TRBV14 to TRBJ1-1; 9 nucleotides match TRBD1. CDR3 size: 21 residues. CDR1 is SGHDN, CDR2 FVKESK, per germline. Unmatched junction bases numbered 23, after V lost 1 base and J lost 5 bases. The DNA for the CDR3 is TGTGCCAGCAGCCAAGTTCATGGTTGGGGACAGGGTAATGTTCTGGGGACTGAAGCTTTCTTT. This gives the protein CASSQVHGWGQGNVLGTEAFF.

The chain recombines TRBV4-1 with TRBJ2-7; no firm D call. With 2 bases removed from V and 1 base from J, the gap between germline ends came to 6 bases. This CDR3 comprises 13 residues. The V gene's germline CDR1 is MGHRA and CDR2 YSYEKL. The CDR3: CASSQTPSYEQYF. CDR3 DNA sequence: TGCGCCAGCAGCCAAACACCTTCCTACGAGCAGTACTTC.

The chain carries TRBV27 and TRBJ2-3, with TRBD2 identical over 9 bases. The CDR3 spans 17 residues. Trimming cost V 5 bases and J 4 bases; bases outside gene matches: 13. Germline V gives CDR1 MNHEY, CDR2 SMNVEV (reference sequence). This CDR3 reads CASSGSAAGGLADTQYF. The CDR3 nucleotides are TGTGCCAGCAGTGGTTCAGCGGCGGGAGGGCTAGCAGATACGCAGTATTTT.

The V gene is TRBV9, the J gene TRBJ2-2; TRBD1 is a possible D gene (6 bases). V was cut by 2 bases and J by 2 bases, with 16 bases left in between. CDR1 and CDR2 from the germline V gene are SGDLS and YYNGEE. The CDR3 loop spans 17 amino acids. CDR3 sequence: CASSVEWRGGNTGELFF. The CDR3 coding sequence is TGTGCCAGCAGCGTTGAGTGGAGAGGGGGAAACACCGGGGAGCTGTTTTTT.

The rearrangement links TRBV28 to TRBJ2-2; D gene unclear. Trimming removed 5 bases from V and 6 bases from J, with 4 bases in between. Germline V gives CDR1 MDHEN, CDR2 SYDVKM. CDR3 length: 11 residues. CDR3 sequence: CASSRAGELFF. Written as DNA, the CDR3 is TGTGCCAGCAGTCGAGCCGGGGAGCTGTTTTTT. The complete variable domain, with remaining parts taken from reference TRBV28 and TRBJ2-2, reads DVKVTQSSRYLVKRTGEKVFLECVQDMDHENMFWYRQDPGLGLRLIYFSYDVKMKEKGDIPEGYSVSREKKERFSLILESASTNQTSMYLCASSRAGELFFGEGSRLTVL.

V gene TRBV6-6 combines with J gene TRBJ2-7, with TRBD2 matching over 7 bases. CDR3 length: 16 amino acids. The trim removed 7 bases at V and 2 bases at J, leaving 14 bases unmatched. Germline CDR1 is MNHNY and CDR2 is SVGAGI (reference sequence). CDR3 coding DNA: TGTGCCAGCACAGAACGGGAGCGGGGAATGACCTACGAGCAGTACTTC. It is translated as CASTERERGMTYEQYF.

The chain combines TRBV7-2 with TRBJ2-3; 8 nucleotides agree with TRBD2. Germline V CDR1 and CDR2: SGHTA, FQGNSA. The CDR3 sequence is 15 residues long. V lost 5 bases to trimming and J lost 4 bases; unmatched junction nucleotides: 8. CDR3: CASSPGLAFPDTQYF. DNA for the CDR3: TGTGCCAGCAGCCCCGGACTAGCCTTCCCAGATACGCAGTATTTT.

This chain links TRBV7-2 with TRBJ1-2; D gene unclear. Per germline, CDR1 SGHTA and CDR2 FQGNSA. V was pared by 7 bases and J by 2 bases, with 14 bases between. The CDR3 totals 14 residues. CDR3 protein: CASTPLGVNYGYTF. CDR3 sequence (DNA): TGTGCCAGCACCCCCCTGGGAGTGAACTATGGCTACACCTTC. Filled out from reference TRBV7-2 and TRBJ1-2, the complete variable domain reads GAGVSQSPSNKVTEKGKDVELRCDPISGHTALYWYRQSLGQGLEFLIYFQGNSAPDKSGLPSDRFSAERTGGSVSTLTIQRTQQEDSAVYLCASTPLGVNYGYTFGSGTRLTVV.

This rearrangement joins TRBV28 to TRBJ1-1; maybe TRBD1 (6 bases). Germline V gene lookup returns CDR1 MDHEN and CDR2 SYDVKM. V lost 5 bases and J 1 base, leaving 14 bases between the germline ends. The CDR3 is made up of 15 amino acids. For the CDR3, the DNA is TGTGCCAGCAGTCCCGGACAGACCCGGAACACTGAAGCTTTCTTT. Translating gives CASSPGQTRNTEAFF. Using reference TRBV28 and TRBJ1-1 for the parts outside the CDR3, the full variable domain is DVKVTQSSRYLVKRTGEKVFLECVQDMDHENMFWYRQDPGLGLRLIYFSYDVKMKEKGDIPEGYSVSREKKERFSLILESASTNQTSMYLCASSPGQTRNTEAFFGQGTRLTVV.

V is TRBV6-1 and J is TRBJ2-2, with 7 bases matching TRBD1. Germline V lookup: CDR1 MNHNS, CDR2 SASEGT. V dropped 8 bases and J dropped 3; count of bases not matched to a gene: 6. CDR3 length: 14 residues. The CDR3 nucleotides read TGTGCCAGCGGACAAACAGGGGACACCGGGGAGCTGTTTTTT. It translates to CASGQTGDTGELFF.

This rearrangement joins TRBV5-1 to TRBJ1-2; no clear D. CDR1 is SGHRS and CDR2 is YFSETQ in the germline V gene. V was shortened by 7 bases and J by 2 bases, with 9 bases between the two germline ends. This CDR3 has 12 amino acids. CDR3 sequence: CASSGDNYGYTF. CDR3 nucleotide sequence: TGCGCCAGCTCGGGAGACAACTATGGCTACACCTTC.

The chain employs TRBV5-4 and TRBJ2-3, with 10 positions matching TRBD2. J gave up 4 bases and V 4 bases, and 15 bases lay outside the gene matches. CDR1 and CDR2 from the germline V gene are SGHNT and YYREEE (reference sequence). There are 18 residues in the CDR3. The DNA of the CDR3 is TGTGCCAGCAGCCCCCCCCTGTCCAGCGGGAGGGCCTCAGATACGCAGTATTTT. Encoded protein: CASSPPLSSGRASDTQYF. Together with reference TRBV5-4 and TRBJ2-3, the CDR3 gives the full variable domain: ETGVTQSPTHLIKTRGQQVTLRCSSQSGHNTVSWYQQALGQGPQFIFQYYREEENGRGNFPPRFSGLQFPNYSSELNVNALELDDSALYLCASSPPLSSGRASDTQYFGPGTRLTVL.

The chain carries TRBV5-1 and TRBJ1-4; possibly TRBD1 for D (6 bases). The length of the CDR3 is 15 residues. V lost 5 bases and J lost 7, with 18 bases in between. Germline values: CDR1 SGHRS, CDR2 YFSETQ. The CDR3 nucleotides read TGCGCCAGCAGAGGGGGAGACAGGTTGAGTGAAAAACTGTTTTTT. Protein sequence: CASRGGDRLSEKLFF.

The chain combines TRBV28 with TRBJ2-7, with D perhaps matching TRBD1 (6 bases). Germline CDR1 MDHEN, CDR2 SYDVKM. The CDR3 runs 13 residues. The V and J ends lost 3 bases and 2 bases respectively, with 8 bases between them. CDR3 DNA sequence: TGTGCCAGCAGTTTGGGGGCAACCTACGAGCAGTACTTC. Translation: CASSLGATYEQYF.

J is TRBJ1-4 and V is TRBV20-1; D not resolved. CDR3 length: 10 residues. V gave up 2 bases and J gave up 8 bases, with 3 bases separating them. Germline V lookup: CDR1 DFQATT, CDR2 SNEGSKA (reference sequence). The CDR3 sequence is CSARREKLFF. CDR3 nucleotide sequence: TGCAGTGCTAGACGGGAAAAACTGTTTTTT.

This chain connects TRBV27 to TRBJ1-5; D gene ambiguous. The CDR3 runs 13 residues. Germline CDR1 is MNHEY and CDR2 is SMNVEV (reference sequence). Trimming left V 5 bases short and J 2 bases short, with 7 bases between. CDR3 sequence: CASSLLGNQPQHF. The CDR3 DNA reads TGTGCCAGCAGTCTCCTAGGCAATCAGCCCCAGCATTTT.

This CDR3 is CASSLVRSTDTQYF. CDR3 bases: TGTGCCAGCAGCTTAGTCCGTAGCACAGATACGCAGTATTTT. The gene calls are TRBV7-8 and TRBJ2-3, with unresolved D. Trimming left V 1 base short and J 0 bases short, with 5 bases between. This CDR3 region has 14 residues. In germline, CDR1 is SGHVS, CDR2 FQNEAQ.

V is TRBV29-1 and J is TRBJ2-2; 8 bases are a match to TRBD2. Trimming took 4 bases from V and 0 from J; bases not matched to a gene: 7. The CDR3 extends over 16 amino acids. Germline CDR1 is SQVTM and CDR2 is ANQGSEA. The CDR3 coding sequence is TGCAGCGTTGCGAGGGTAGCGGGAACGAACACCGGGGAGCTGTTTTTT. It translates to CSVARVAGTNTGELFF.

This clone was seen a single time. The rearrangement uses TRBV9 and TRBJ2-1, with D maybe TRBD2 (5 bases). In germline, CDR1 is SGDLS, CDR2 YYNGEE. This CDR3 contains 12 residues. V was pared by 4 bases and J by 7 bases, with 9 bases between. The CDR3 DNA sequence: TGTGCCAGCAGCACACTAGGAAATGAGCAGTTCTTC. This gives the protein CASSTLGNEQFF.

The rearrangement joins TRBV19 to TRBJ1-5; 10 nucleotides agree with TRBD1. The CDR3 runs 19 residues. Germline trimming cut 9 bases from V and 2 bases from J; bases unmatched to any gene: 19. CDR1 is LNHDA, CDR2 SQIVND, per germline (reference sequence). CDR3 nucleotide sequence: TGTGCCAGCCAGTATGAGCCAGGACAGGGGGGATTCGGCAATCAGCCCCAGCATTTT. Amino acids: CASQYEPGQGGFGNQPQHF.